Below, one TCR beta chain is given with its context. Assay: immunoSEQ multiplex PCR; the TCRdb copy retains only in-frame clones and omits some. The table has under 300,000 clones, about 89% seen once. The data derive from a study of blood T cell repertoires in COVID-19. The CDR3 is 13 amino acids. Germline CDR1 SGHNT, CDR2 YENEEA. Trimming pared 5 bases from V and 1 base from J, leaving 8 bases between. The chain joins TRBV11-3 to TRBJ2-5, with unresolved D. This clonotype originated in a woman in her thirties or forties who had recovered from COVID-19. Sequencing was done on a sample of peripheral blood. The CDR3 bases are TGTGCCAGCAGCAGCCCGAGCCAAGAGACCCAGTACTTC. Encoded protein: CASSSPSQETQYF.